What follows are 29 T cell receptor beta chains derived from one specimen sequenced in a study of blood T cell repertoires in COVID-19. Here immunoSEQ multiplex PCR was the method, and the copy in TCRdb shows in-frame clones only, minus some. Of some 110,000 clones listed, roughly 86% are singletons. The material sequenced was peripheral blood. The receptors here all came from a human donor in a cohort sampled during active COVID-19.

This clone was seen a single time. This chain uses TRBV30 with TRBJ2-7; 9 bases match TRBD2. The CDR3 consists of 12 residues. Unmatched junction bases numbered 0, after V lost 4 bases and J lost 2 bases. CDR1 is GTSNPN and CDR2 is SVGIG in the germline V gene (reference sequence). The CDR3 loop reads CAWTSGAYEQYF. The DNA of the CDR3 is TGTGCCTGGACTAGCGGGGCCTACGAGCAGTACTTC.

The chain has TRBV5-5 and TRBJ1-6, with D possibly TRBD1 on 5 matching bases. CDR3 length equals 17 residues. CDR1 and CDR2 from the germline V gene are SGHKS and YYEKEE (reference sequence). V shed 2 bases and J shed 6 bases, with 18 bases lying between them. The CDR3 DNA reads TGTGCCAGCAGCTTAGAGGTCATGCGGGGCACTAATTCACCCCTCCACTTT. It codes for CASSLEVMRGTNSPLHF. The full variable domain, with the rest looked up from reference TRBV5-5 and TRBJ1-6, is DAGVTQSPTHLIKTRGQQVTLRCSPISGHKSVSWYQQVLGQGPQFIFQYYEKEERGRGNFPDRFSARQFPNYSSELNVNALLLGDSALYLCASSLEVMRGTNSPLHFGNGTRLTVT.

The chain carries TRBV9 and TRBJ2-5; D ambiguous. Trimming stripped 2 bases from V and 1 base from J, with 12 bases between. This CDR3 has 15 residues. Germline CDR1 and CDR2: SGDLS and YYNGEE. CDR3 bases: TGTGCCAGCAGCGTTGCCAGCCACAGCCAAGAGACCCAGTACTTC. This gives the protein CASSVASHSQETQYF.

V is TRBV5-1 and J is TRBJ2-1, with D perhaps matching TRBD2 (6 bases). Germline-derived CDR1 and CDR2 are SGHRS and YFSETQ. V was trimmed by 2 bases and J by 7 bases, leaving 16 bases between them. The CDR3 is 15 amino acids. The CDR3 DNA reads TGCGCCAGCAGCTTTGGGGACGTTGCGGGGAATGAGCAGTTCTTC. It codes for CASSFGDVAGNEQFF.

The V call is TRBV10-2, the J call TRBJ2-1; TRBD2 matches 8 bases. Germline V gives CDR1 WSHSY, CDR2 SAAADI. V shed 6 bases, J shed 9 bases, and the junction held 4 bases outside the gene matches. The CDR3 totals 12 residues. In nucleotides, the CDR3 is TGCGCCAGCAGCTTGACTAGCGTTGAGCAGTTCTTC. Its protein product is CASSLTSVEQFF.

This rearrangement joins TRBV7-9 to TRBJ1-2; a possible D gene is TRBD1 (6 bases). Trimming shortened V by 3 bases and J by 0 bases, and 11 bases separated the two germline ends. The CDR3 contains 15 residues. Germline CDR1 reads SEHNR; CDR2 reads FQNEAQ (reference sequence). This CDR3 is CASSLGQGANYGYTF. Written as DNA, the CDR3 is TGTGCCAGCAGCTTGGGACAAGGAGCTAACTATGGCTACACCTTC.

The chain carries TRBV19 and TRBJ2-5; possible D gene TRBD1, 6 bases. The CDR3 sequence is 16 residues long. V was shortened by 6 bases and J by 1 base, with 18 bases between the two germline ends. CDR1 and CDR2 (germline): LNHDA, SQIVND (reference sequence). The CDR3 DNA sequence: TGTGCCAGTAGGCCGGGACAAACGATTTTCCAAGAGACCCAGTACTTC. Translating gives CASRPGQTIFQETQYF.

This clone was seen only a few times. This sequence joins TRBV27 and TRBJ2-7; 7 bases agree with TRBD2. V was clipped by 8 bases and J by 0 bases; unmatched bases: 4. The germline gives CDR1 MNHEY, CDR2 SMNVEV (reference sequence). There are 13 residues in the CDR3. This chain's CDR3 is CASGRESSYEQYF. The CDR3 DNA follows: TGTGCCAGCGGGCGGGAGTCCTCCTACGAGCAGTACTTC.

Only one count was recorded for this clone. This chain uses TRBV19 with TRBJ1-2; no definite D call. Germline CDR1 and CDR2: LNHDA and SQIVND (reference sequence). With 1 base removed from V and 8 bases from J, the gap between germline ends came to 11 bases. The CDR3 covers 13 residues. The CDR3 nucleotides are TGTGCCAGTAGTATAGGCAGCCAGAGGGGCTACACCTTC. It translates to CASSIGSQRGYTF.

The chain couples TRBV12-5 to TRBJ1-2, with D maybe TRBD1 (6 bases). The CDR3 is 15 amino acids. Germline CDR1 is LGHNT and CDR2 is FRNRAP. The V end lost 2 bases, the J end lost 2 bases, and 12 bases lay between the germline ends. DNA of the CDR3: TGTGCTAGTGGTTTGCAAAACAGGGAAAACTATGGCTACACCTTC. Protein sequence: CASGLQNRENYGYTF.

This chain links TRBV6-4 with TRBJ2-1; 11 positions agree with TRBD1. Losses at the gene ends were 8 bases for V and 7 bases for J; bases not matched to a gene: 7. The germline V gene has CDR1 MRHNA and CDR2 SNTAGT. The CDR3 sequence is 14 residues long. In DNA, the CDR3 is TGTGCCAGCTCACCGGGACAGGGGGGTAATGAGCAGTTCTTC. It encodes CASSPGQGGNEQFF.

The genes are TRBV2 and TRBJ1-2; TRBD1 is a possible D gene (5 bases). This CDR3 has 15 residues. Germline loops: CDR1 SNHLY, CDR2 FYNNEI. The ends were cut back, 2 bases at V and 3 bases at J, with 13 bases in the middle. CDR3 coding DNA: TGTGCCAGCAGTGAATTATCGGGGACTTACTATGGCTACACCTTC. As protein: CASSELSGTYYGYTF.

The genes are TRBV6-6 and TRBJ2-7, with 7 nucleotides matching TRBD1. V trimming: 6 bases; J trimming: 2 bases; junction bases outside the gene matches: 10. The CDR3 contains 15 residues. Germline CDR1 reads MNHNY; CDR2 reads SVGAGI (reference sequence). The CDR3 DNA reads as TGTGCCAGCAGCGGTCGGGACAGCCTAACCTACGAGCAGTACTTC. This encodes CASSGRDSLTYEQYF.

This chain joins TRBV11-2 and TRBJ2-2; 8 bases align to TRBD2. This CDR3 contains 17 residues. V lost 5 bases and J lost 3; bases outside the gene matches: 11. Germline CDR1 SGHAT, CDR2 FQNNGV. CDR3 amino acids: CASSPPGLVLYTGELFF. CDR3 coding DNA: TGTGCCAGCAGCCCGCCGGGACTAGTTTTATACACCGGGGAGCTGTTTTTT. Combining the CDR3 with reference TRBV11-2 and TRBJ2-2 gives the whole variable domain EAGVAQSPRYKIIEKRQSVAFWCNPISGHATLYWYQQILGQGPKLLIQFQNNGVVDDSQLPKDRFSAERLKGVDSTLKIQPAKLEDSAVYLCASSPPGLVLYTGELFFGEGSRLTVL.

This chain joins TRBV29-1 and TRBJ2-2, with D possibly matching TRBD1 (5 bases). Germline lookup yields CDR1 SQVTM and CDR2 ANQGSEA. V dropped 4 bases and J dropped 4 bases, with 7 bases sitting between them. The CDR3 sequence is 12 residues long. In nucleotides, the CDR3 is TGCAGCGTTGTCGACAGCACCGGGGAGCTGTTTTTT. Translation gives CSVVDSTGELFF.

In this sample, this clone turned up a few times. This chain joins TRBV5-4 and TRBJ1-1, with D unresolved. V dropped 1 base and J dropped 3 bases, with 4 bases sitting between them. Germline values: CDR1 SGHNT, CDR2 YYREEE (reference sequence). This CDR3 spans 12 amino acids. CDR3 sequence (DNA): TGTGCCAGCAGCTTGAGAGACACTGAAGCTTTCTTT. Its translation is CASSLRDTEAFF.

The rearrangement joins TRBV28 to TRBJ2-1, with TRBD1 matching over 9 bases. This CDR3 has 13 amino acids. Germline V lookup: CDR1 MDHEN, CDR2 SYDVKM. J was trimmed by 5 bases and V by 5 bases; bases with no gene match: 1. The CDR3 sequence is CASSRDRDNEQFF. CDR3 coding DNA: TGTGCCAGCAGTCGGGACAGGGACAATGAGCAGTTCTTC.

The chain links TRBV24-1 to TRBJ2-1; a possible D gene is TRBD2 (6 bases). V was cut by 3 bases and J by 4 bases, with 12 bases left in between. The CDR3 spans 15 residues. Per germline, CDR1 KGHDR and CDR2 SFDVKD. The CDR3 DNA reads TGTGCCACCAGTGATGGCCGGCGGGATTACAATGAGCAGTTCTTC. As protein: CATSDGRRDYNEQFF.

This rearrangement joins TRBV27 to TRBJ1-5; the match to TRBD1 covers 8 bases. V shed 4 bases and J 9 bases; nucleotides not matched to a gene: 11. The CDR3 has 15 amino acids. From germline, CDR1 is MNHEY and CDR2 SMNVEV (reference sequence). CDR3 residues: CASSSHGQGGRPQHF. CDR3 DNA sequence: TGTGCCAGCAGTTCCCACGGACAGGGAGGGCGGCCCCAGCATTTT.

This clone was observed a few times. V gene TRBV5-1 combines with J gene TRBJ2-7; possible D gene TRBD1, 7 bases. Trimming pared 4 bases from V and 5 bases from J, leaving 13 bases between. This CDR3 is built from 13 residues. Germline CDR1 SGHRS, CDR2 YFSETQ. The DNA of the CDR3 is TGCGCCAGCAGCAATCAGGGGGGCCACGAGCAGTACTTC. Encoded protein: CASSNQGGHEQYF.

This chain uses TRBV10-2 with TRBJ1-5; TRBD1 agrees at 7 bases. CDR3 size: 15 residues. Germline V lookup: CDR1 WSHSY, CDR2 SAAADI. Trimming cost V 6 bases and J 4 bases; bases outside gene matches: 9. Written as DNA, the CDR3 is TGCGCCAGCAGGGATACAGGGGTGGGGAATCAGCCCCAGCATTTT. Its protein product is CASRDTGVGNQPQHF.

The V and J genes are TRBV19 and TRBJ2-5, with D perhaps TRBD1 (6 bases). There are 13 residues in the CDR3. Trimming left V 1 base short and J 5 bases short, with 8 bases between. Germline assignment: CDR1 LNHDA and CDR2 SQIVND (reference sequence). The CDR3 sequence is CASSIVRGETQYF. CDR3 DNA: TGTGCCAGTAGTATAGTCAGGGGCGAGACCCAGTACTTC.

The J gene is TRBJ2-2, the V gene TRBV7-2; the D gene is possibly TRBD2 (6 bases). CDR1 is SGHTA, CDR2 FQGNSA, per germline. The CDR3 is 16 residues long. Trimming pared 0 bases from V and 1 base from J, leaving 9 bases between. In DNA form, the CDR3 reads TGTGCCAGCAGCTTAGCGCCGCGGGGGAACACCGGGGAGCTGTTTTTT. Residues: CASSLAPRGNTGELFF.

This chain joins TRBV10-2 and TRBJ1-5; a possible D gene is TRBD1 (5 bases). Looked up from germline, CDR1 is WSHSY and CDR2 is SAAADI. This CDR3 has 12 residues. Trimming pared 2 bases from V and 6 bases from J, leaving 5 bases between. As DNA, the CDR3 is TGCGCCAGCAGTGAGAGGGGTCAGCCCCAGCATTTT. It specifies CASSERGQPQHF.

V is TRBV6-5 and J is TRBJ2-1, with 9 nucleotides matching TRBD2. The CDR3 runs 15 residues. CDR1 is MNHEY, CDR2 SVGAGI, per germline. V was clipped by 5 bases and J by 0 bases; unmatched bases: 2. In nucleotides, the CDR3 is TGTGCCAGCAGTCGACTAGCGGCCTCCTACAATGAGCAGTTCTTC. Residues: CASSRLAASYNEQFF.

The chain uses TRBV7-3 and TRBJ2-1, with 15 nucleotides matching TRBD2. The germline gives CDR1 SGHTA, CDR2 FQGTGA. This CDR3 has 15 amino acids. V trimming: 5 bases; J trimming: 9 bases; junction bases outside the gene matches: 5. CDR3 protein: CASSRTSGRASEQFF. For the CDR3, the DNA is TGTGCCAGCAGCCGGACTAGCGGGAGGGCCAGTGAGCAGTTCTTC.

The DNA for the CDR3 is TGTGCCAGCAGCGAAGACAGGGCAGCTGGAAACACCATATATTTT. Translating gives CASSEDRAAGNTIYF. The V and J genes are TRBV9 and TRBJ1-3; 7 bases are shared with TRBD1. Germline values: CDR1 SGDLS, CDR2 YYNGEE. With V trimmed by 3 bases and J by 2 bases, 5 bases remained unmatched. CDR3 size: 15 residues.

The CDR3 DNA sequence: TGTGCCAGCAGCTTAGTTGCGGGCCCGGTGTCAGATACGCAGTATTTT. Protein product: CASSLVAGPVSDTQYF. This sequence joins TRBV7-2 and TRBJ2-3; the D gene is possibly TRBD2 (5 bases). CDR1 and CDR2 (germline): SGHTA, FQGNSA. The CDR3 spans 16 residues. The V and J ends lost 1 base and 4 bases respectively, with 15 bases between them.

This chain links TRBV25-1 with TRBJ1-1; 8 bases align to TRBD1. CDR3 length: 13 residues. V gave up 1 base and J gave up 7 bases; unmatched junction bases: 2. Germline V gene lookup returns CDR1 MGHDK and CDR2 SYGVNS. For the CDR3, the DNA is TGTGCCAGCAGTGAATGGGGACAGGTTGAAGCTTTCTTT. Its translation is CASSEWGQVEAFF. The entire variable domain, with the rest obtained from reference TRBV25-1 and TRBJ1-1, is as follows: EADIYQTPRYLVIGTGKKITLECSQTMGHDKMYWYQQDPGMELHLIHYSYGVNSTEKGDLSSESTVSRIRTEHFPLTLESARPSHTSQYLCASSEWGQVEAFFGQGTRLTVV.